Shown below are 11 T cell receptor beta chains from a single sample sequenced in a study of blood T cells in healthy people across ages. Sample-barcoded 5' priming and a J-beta primer mix drove a second PCR of 7 to 11 cycles. Using its own MiXCR run on the 5' RACE reads, TCRdb lists one record per CDR3 protein. The profile covers 2 million or so distinct CDR3 sequences, with roughly 49% appearing a single time and less than 2.5% taken by the ten largest. Sequencing was performed on blood. The receptors originated from a woman aged 35 to 49 in good health.

The table lists this clonotype with many counts. This chain connects TRBV29-1 to TRBJ2-7; 11 bases align to TRBD1. The CDR3 contains 13 residues. V gave up 6 bases and J gave up 5 bases; unmatched junction bases: 6. Germline lookup yields CDR1 SQVTM and CDR2 ANQGSEA. In DNA form, the CDR3 reads TGCAGCGTGTATGGACAGGGGGCCGACGAGCAGTACTTC. Translation: CSVYGQGADEQYF.

The V and J genes are TRBV5-6 and TRBJ2-3; TRBD2 is a possible D gene (6 bases). The CDR3 contains 16 residues. Trimming shortened V by 2 bases and J by 0 bases, and 13 bases separated the two germline ends. CDR1 is SGHDT and CDR2 is YYEEEE in the germline V gene. In DNA, the CDR3 is TGTGCCAGCAGCTTAAGATGGGGGGATAGCACAGATACGCAGTATTTT. This translates into CASSLRWGDSTDTQYF.

The chain combines TRBV7-8 with TRBJ2-2; TRBD2 agrees at 12 bases. The germline V gene has CDR1 SGHVS and CDR2 FQNEAQ. J was trimmed by 3 bases and V by 5 bases; bases with no gene match: 10. The CDR3 totals 18 residues. CDR3 region: CASSIRNRLAGDTGELFF. The CDR3 DNA reads TGTGCCAGCAGCATTAGGAATCGACTAGCGGGGGACACCGGGGAGCTGTTTTTT.

The rearrangement links TRBV6-5 to TRBJ2-3; D is uncertain. CDR3 length equals 15 residues. V lost 6 bases, J lost 1 base, and 14 bases lay in between. Germline V lookup: CDR1 MNHEY, CDR2 SVGAGI. CDR3 in amino acids: CASSPSPVGTDTQYF. The CDR3 DNA follows: TGTGCCAGCAGCCCTTCCCCGGTTGGCACAGATACGCAGTATTTT.

This clonotype came up a few times. In nucleotides, the CDR3 is TGCGCCAGCAGCCAAGAAAACAGCGGTTCCTACGAGCAGTACTTC. Its protein product is CASSQENSGSYEQYF. The gene calls are TRBV4-3 and TRBJ2-7; possibly TRBD2 for D (5 bases). V gave up 0 bases and J gave up 1 base, with 10 bases separating them. Germline values: CDR1 LGHNA, CDR2 YSLEER. The CDR3 is 15 residues long.

This clonotype has a handful of counts. The chain recombines TRBV5-1 with TRBJ1-1, with 7 bases matching TRBD1. V dropped 4 bases and J dropped 4; count of bases not matched to a gene: 10. The CDR3 has 15 residues. Germline CDR1 is SGHRS and CDR2 is YFSETQ. The CDR3 is CASSVTGTVSTEAFF. Written as DNA, the CDR3 is TGCGCCAGCAGCGTCACCGGGACAGTAAGCACTGAAGCTTTCTTT.

This sequence joins TRBV28 and TRBJ2-1, with a tentative D call TRBD2 (6 bases). CDR3 length: 13 amino acids. CDR1 is MDHEN and CDR2 is SYDVKM in the germline V gene. Trimming stripped 4 bases from V and 11 bases from J, with 15 bases between. The CDR3 loop reads CASSSQDYSQQFF. The DNA of the CDR3 is TGTGCCAGCAGTTCCCAGGACTATTCCCAGCAGTTCTTC.

This chain connects TRBV20-1 to TRBJ2-1; D is uncertain. Trimming removed 6 bases at V and 6 bases at J, with 15 bases between. The CDR3 is made up of 13 amino acids. Germline CDR1 is DFQATT and CDR2 is SNEGSKA (reference sequence). Here the CDR3 DNA reads TGCAGTGCATCCTCTGGTACTCCCAATGAGCAGTTCTTC. Amino acids: CSASSGTPNEQFF.

CDR3 protein: CASSQALTTSGALQETQYF. The CDR3 region has the DNA TGCGCCAGCAGCCAAGCCCTTACGACTAGCGGGGCCCTCCAAGAGACCCAGTACTTC. The V call is TRBV4-1, the J call TRBJ2-5; 11 bases fit TRBD2. Germline-derived CDR1 and CDR2 are MGHRA and YSYEKL. Trimming removed 1 base from V and 1 base from J; junction bases left unmatched: 11. CDR3 length: 19 residues.

The J gene is TRBJ2-1, the V gene TRBV27; 9 bases are shared with TRBD1. The CDR3 covers 17 residues. CDR1 and CDR2 (germline): MNHEY, SMNVEV (reference sequence). J lost 0 bases, V lost 3 bases, and 6 bases had no gene match. As DNA, the CDR3 is TGTGCCAGCAGTTTCTCGGACAGGGGAGGCTCCTACAATGAGCAGTTCTTC. This translates into CASSFSDRGGSYNEQFF.

This sequence joins TRBV5-1 and TRBJ1-4; 7 bases agree with TRBD1. J lost 7 bases, V lost 4 bases, and 7 bases had no gene match. The CDR3 runs to 14 residues. In germline, CDR1 is SGHRS, CDR2 YFSETQ. The CDR3 sequence: CASSRGQTLEKLFF. CDR3 nucleotides: TGCGCCAGCAGCCGGGGACAGACGCTTGAAAAACTGTTTTTT.